This record concerns one T cell receptor (beta chain) sequence. These data belong to a study of blood T cell repertoires in COVID-19. Study-level information: Donors in the United States, Italy and Spain gave samples during acute or convalescent COVID-19.

CDR3 length: 14 residues. CDR1 and CDR2 (germline): LNHDA, SQIVND (reference sequence). Trimming shortened V by 1 base and J by 4 bases, and 10 bases separated the two germline ends. The table came from immunoSEQ multiplex PCR; TCRdb's copy has only in-frame clones and leaves some out. Of approximately 120,000 clones listed, roughly 79% are singletons. The source is a human donor in a cohort sampled during active COVID-19. The sequenced sample was peripheral blood. This rearrangement joins TRBV19 to TRBJ1-1; possibly TRBD1 for D (5 bases). The CDR3, as DNA: TGTGCCAGTAGTATAGGGGAGGGGACCACTGAAGCTTTCTTT. Amino acids: CASSIGEGTTEAFF.